The 32 T cell receptor beta chains listed next were all sequenced from one sample in a study of shared clonotypes between healthy human individuals. The table came from immunoSEQ multiplex PCR; TCRdb's copy has only in-frame clones and leaves some out. Of about 2,200,000 clones in the sample, roughly 91% are singletons; the top ten hold about 1.8%. As defined, naive CD8 cells were CD45RO-negative and positively selected for CCR7, with terminally differentiated effector memory CD45RA+ cells excluded. Sequences were obtained from naive CD8+ T cells from PBMCs. The receptors here all came from a man between 18 and 29 years old in good health. Some clones in this sample may be carry-over from other donors' samples.

The genes are TRBV7-9 and TRBJ2-1; 11 bases agree with TRBD2. The CDR3 extends over 17 amino acids. V lost 4 bases and J lost 5; bases outside the gene matches: 10. The V gene's germline CDR1 is SEHNR and CDR2 FQNEAQ (reference sequence). Written as DNA, the CDR3 is TGTGCCAGCAGCTCCACAGTTAGCGGGAGGGCGGACAATGAGCAGTTCTTC. This sequence encodes CASSSTVSGRADNEQFF.

Concerning this clone itself: The sample contains more than one DNA sequence encoding this CDR3. The CDR3 loop reads CASSPTGGADTQYF. The DNA for the CDR3 is TGTGCCAGCTCACCGACGGGAGGGGCAGATACGCAGTATTTT. This chain uses TRBV18 with TRBJ2-3, with 8 positions matching TRBD2. CDR3 length: 14 amino acids. CDR1 is KGHSH, CDR2 LQKENI, per germline. Trimming at V came to 3 bases and at J to 4 bases, leaving 3 bases not matched to a gene.

CDR3 sequence (DNA): TGTGCCAGCAGTGTGAAATGGGACCTACAAGAGACCCAGTACTTC. Amino acids: CASSVKWDLQETQYF. V is TRBV2 and J is TRBJ2-5; possibly TRBD1 or TRBD2 for D (5 bases each). V was clipped by 4 bases and J by 2 bases, with 14 bases between them. The CDR3 is 15 amino acids. Germline CDR1 reads SNHLY; CDR2 reads FYNNEI. The full variable domain, in which reference TRBV2 and TRBJ2-5 provide the parts outside the CDR3, is EPEVTQTPSHQVTQMGQEVILRCVPISNHLYFYWYRQILGQKVEFLVSFYNNEISEKSEIFDDQFSVERPDGSNFTLKIRSTKLEDSAMYFCASSVKWDLQETQYFGPGTRLLVL.

V gene TRBV7-9 combines with J gene TRBJ1-1, with TRBD1 as a possible D gene (6 bases). V was pared by 0 bases and J by 6 bases, with 14 bases between. Looked up from germline, CDR1 is SEHNR and CDR2 is FQNEAQ (reference sequence). This CDR3 is built from 15 residues. The CDR3 nucleotides read TGTGCCAGCAGCTTAGCGGTCAGGGGAGACGCTGAAGCTTTCTTT. Translated: CASSLAVRGDAEAFF.

This rearrangement joins TRBV28 to TRBJ1-2; 9 bases are shared with TRBD1. The trim removed 4 bases at V and 7 bases at J, leaving 7 bases unmatched. This CDR3 spans 14 amino acids. CDR1 MDHEN and CDR2 SYDVKM come from the germline V gene. The CDR3, as DNA: TGTGCCAGCAGTTGGGAAGGGACAGGGACTGGCTACACCTTC. It codes for CASSWEGTGTGYTF.

The chain carries TRBV30 and TRBJ1-1; D gene unclear. Deletions cut 6 bases from V and 5 bases from J, with 22 bases between. Germline V CDR1 and CDR2: GTSNPN, SVGIG (reference sequence). The CDR3 covers 15 residues. The CDR3 loop reads CACLLPHRLLTEAFF. The CDR3 nucleotides are TGTGCCTGCCTACTCCCACATCGGCTGTTGACTGAAGCTTTCTTT.

This rearrangement joins TRBV4-1 to TRBJ2-5, with D perhaps matching TRBD2 (7 bases). Trimming shortened V by 1 base and J by 4 bases, and 16 bases separated the two germline ends. The CDR3 is 16 residues long. CDR1 is MGHRA, CDR2 YSYEKL, per germline. CDR3 sequence: CASSQVGTRGAETQYF. CDR3 DNA sequence: TGCGCCAGCAGCCAAGTCGGGACCCGGGGGGCAGAGACCCAGTACTTC.

The chain is built from TRBV19 and TRBJ2-5; 13 bases are a match to TRBD2. This CDR3 is built from 15 residues. Per the germline V gene, CDR1 is LNHDA and CDR2 is SQIVND (reference sequence). V shed 5 bases and J 4 bases; nucleotides not matched to a gene: 4. The CDR3 here is CASSGRTSGRETQYF. CDR3 DNA: TGTGCCAGTAGTGGGCGGACTAGCGGGAGAGAGACCCAGTACTTC.

The chain joins TRBV19 to TRBJ2-2, with TRBD1 as a possible D gene (7 bases). V gave up 11 bases and J gave up 1 base, with 14 bases separating them. The CDR3 runs 14 residues. In germline, CDR1 is LNHDA, CDR2 SQIVND (reference sequence). The CDR3 sequence: CAVRGEENTGELFF. The CDR3 bases are TGTGCCGTCAGGGGGGAGGAGAACACCGGGGAGCTGTTTTTT.

V gene TRBV19 combines with J gene TRBJ1-1; D is unclear. Germline assignment: CDR1 LNHDA and CDR2 SQIVND (reference sequence). The CDR3 sequence is 12 residues long. V was clipped by 5 bases and J by 7 bases, with 11 bases between them. The CDR3 DNA sequence: TGTGCCAGTAGTGTGGGCCAGCTTGAAGCTTTCTTT. It specifies CASSVGQLEAFF.

The chain carries TRBV7-9 and TRBJ1-2, with unresolved D. This CDR3 is 15 amino acids long. Trimming removed 5 bases from V and 1 base from J, with 14 bases in between. Germline-derived CDR1 and CDR2 are SEHNR and FQNEAQ (reference sequence). CDR3 sequence (DNA): TGTGCCAGCAGCCAAACGTCGGTAGATAACTATGGCTACACCTTC. Translated: CASSQTSVDNYGYTF.

This clone was seen a single time. This sequence joins TRBV4-3 and TRBJ2-1, with D maybe TRBD2 (5 bases). The V end was cut by 2 bases, the J end by 8 bases, with 22 bases between. CDR1 is LGHNA, CDR2 YSLEER, per germline. This CDR3 region has 17 residues. The CDR3 DNA reads TGCGCCAGCAGCCAAACACTAGTTCGTGAAGATCCCCATGAGCAGTTCTTC. Residues: CASSQTLVREDPHEQFF.

The chain recombines TRBV28 with TRBJ2-7; a possible D gene is TRBD2 (5 bases). This CDR3 is 14 amino acids long. Germline V gene data show CDR1 as MDHEN and CDR2 as SYDVKM. V was clipped by 1 base and J by 6 bases, with 13 bases between them. CDR3 nucleotide sequence: TGTGCCAGCAGTTTATCGGGCGGGTTTTCCGAGCAGTACTTC. It is translated as CASSLSGGFSEQYF.

The rearrangement uses TRBV4-2 and TRBJ1-2, with D tentatively TRBD1 (5 bases). Per germline, CDR1 LGHNA and CDR2 YNFKEQ. V shed 2 bases and J shed 6 bases, with 13 bases lying between them. The CDR3 length is 14 residues. Written as DNA, the CDR3 is TGTGCCAGCAGCCAATTTGAGGGGAGGGATGGCTACACCTTC. Protein sequence: CASSQFEGRDGYTF.

Remarks on this clone: Other nucleotide sequences in the sample specify the same CDR3. The chain combines TRBV7-6 with TRBJ2-1, with D hard to call. The V end lost 5 bases, the J end lost 4 bases, and 6 bases lay between the germline ends. The CDR3 totals 12 residues. Germline values: CDR1 SGHVS, CDR2 FNYEAQ. For the CDR3, the DNA is TGTGCCAGCAGCCTCCCGTACAATGAGCAGTTCTTC. This codes for CASSLPYNEQFF.

This sequence joins TRBV4-3 and TRBJ1-1; D is ambiguous. This CDR3 has 16 amino acids. CDR1 LGHNA and CDR2 YSLEER come from the germline V gene. The ends were cut back, 0 bases at V and 1 base at J, with 12 bases in the middle. The CDR3 reads CASSQEDGFSNTEAFF. Here the CDR3 DNA reads TGCGCCAGCAGCCAAGAGGACGGATTTTCGAACACTGAAGCTTTCTTT.

This chain uses TRBV11-2 with TRBJ1-1; D might be TRBD1 (5 bases). This CDR3 has 16 amino acids. Germline-derived CDR1 and CDR2 are SGHAT and FQNNGV. V lost 5 bases and J 4 bases, leaving 20 bases between the germline ends. In DNA form, the CDR3 reads TGTGCCAGCAGCCCCTACGCCGGGCCGGGGGGCACTGAAGCTTTCTTT. Its protein product is CASSPYAGPGGTEAFF.

The rearrangement links TRBV7-2 to TRBJ2-7; 11 bases are shared with TRBD2. The germline V gene has CDR1 SGHTA and CDR2 FQGNSA. The CDR3 is 14 residues long. V lost 5 bases and J lost 3; bases outside the gene matches: 3. CDR3 in DNA: TGTGCCAGCAGCATTAGCGGGAGGGTCTACGAGCAGTACTTC. This sequence encodes CASSISGRVYEQYF.

The chain combines TRBV9 with TRBJ1-1; weak D call: TRBD1 (5 bases). CDR1 and CDR2 from the germline V gene are SGDLS and YYNGEE. V lost 4 bases and J 4 bases, leaving 11 bases between the germline ends. The length of the CDR3 is 13 residues. CDR3 residues: CASSSAGSTEAFF. The CDR3 DNA sequence: TGTGCCAGCAGCTCAGCAGGGTCCACTGAAGCTTTCTTT.

This chain joins TRBV7-2 and TRBJ2-7; TRBD1 is a possible D gene (5 bases). The CDR3 has 14 amino acids. Germline V gene lookup returns CDR1 SGHTA and CDR2 FQGNSA. Trimming took off 4 bases at V and 3 bases at J, with 13 bases between the two ends. The CDR3 loop is CASSSPGHLYEQYF. The CDR3 DNA reads as TGTGCCAGCAGCTCGCCCGGACACCTCTACGAGCAGTACTTC.

V gene TRBV9 combines with J gene TRBJ2-3; tentative D call: TRBD1 (6 bases). V was pared by 4 bases and J by 1 base, with 16 bases between. Germline lookup yields CDR1 SGDLS and CDR2 YYNGEE. This CDR3 has 16 amino acids. The CDR3 DNA reads TGTGCCAGCAGCTCATCCATAGACAGGCGCACAGATACGCAGTATTTT. Its translation is CASSSSIDRRTDTQYF.

This sequence joins TRBV7-2 and TRBJ2-5; D is uncertain. The V end was cut by 3 bases, the J end by 4 bases, with 9 bases between. The CDR3 runs 13 residues. Germline lookup yields CDR1 SGHTA and CDR2 FQGNSA. The CDR3 DNA reads TGTGCCAGCAGCTTGTGGCCGGGAGAGACCCAGTACTTC. Residues: CASSLWPGETQYF. The variable domain in full, with the rest retrieved from reference TRBV7-2 and TRBJ2-5, is GAGVSQSPSNKVTEKGKDVELRCDPISGHTALYWYRQSLGQGLEFLIYFQGNSAPDKSGLPSDRFSAERTGGSVSTLTIQRTQQEDSAVYLCASSLWPGETQYFGPGTRLLVL.

This sequence joins TRBV5-1 and TRBJ2-7, with TRBD1 as a possible D gene (5 bases). CDR1 is SGHRS and CDR2 is YFSETQ in the germline V gene. CDR3 size: 15 residues. Trimming removed 2 bases from V and 0 bases from J, with 12 bases in between. In DNA form, the CDR3 reads TGCGCCAGCAGCTTCGAACAGGTCCCCTCCTACGAGCAGTACTTC. Protein: CASSFEQVPSYEQYF.

CDR3 in DNA: TGCGCCAGCAGCCCGGCAGGGCGGGGCGGGGAGCTGTTTTTT. It translates to CASSPAGRGGELFF. The V gene is TRBV4-1, the J gene TRBJ2-2; maybe TRBD2 (6 bases). V lost 4 bases and J 7 bases, leaving 13 bases between the germline ends. From germline, CDR1 is MGHRA and CDR2 YSYEKL. The CDR3 spans 14 residues.

This chain uses TRBV27 with TRBJ2-1; no clear D gene. The V end lost 1 base, the J end lost 9 bases, and 13 bases lay between the germline ends. This CDR3 has 14 residues. Germline V gives CDR1 MNHEY, CDR2 SMNVEV (reference sequence). Here the CDR3 DNA reads TGTGCCAGCAGTTTATGGCCCTCGGCGACTGAGCAGTTCTTC. It specifies CASSLWPSATEQFF.

V and J are TRBV6-5 and TRBJ1-5; D is undetermined. V lost 5 bases and J 4 bases, leaving 12 bases between the germline ends. In germline, CDR1 is MNHEY, CDR2 SVGAGI. This CDR3 comprises 14 residues. CDR3 nucleotides: TGTGCCAGCAGTCGGACGGCGAGAAATCAGCCCCAGCATTTT. It is translated as CASSRTARNQPQHF.

The CDR3 DNA sequence: TGTGCCAGCAGCTTAGAACTTGGCTACGAGCAGTACTTC. Translated, it gives CASSLELGYEQYF. The rearrangement joins TRBV7-3 to TRBJ2-7; D call uncertain. From germline, CDR1 is SGHTA and CDR2 FQGTGA. V was shortened by 2 bases and J by 3 bases, with 8 bases between the two germline ends. The CDR3 extends over 13 amino acids.

The chain couples TRBV28 to TRBJ2-5, with 8 bases aligning to TRBD1. The CDR3 is made up of 13 amino acids. Losses at the gene ends were 11 bases for V and 1 base for J; bases not matched to a gene: 6. CDR1 MDHEN and CDR2 SYDVKM come from the germline V gene. CDR3: CAGGTGVQETQYF. The DNA for the CDR3 is TGTGCCGGGGGGACAGGAGTCCAAGAGACCCAGTACTTC. Full variable domain (rest looked up from reference TRBV28 and TRBJ2-5): DVKVTQSSRYLVKRTGEKVFLECVQDMDHENMFWYRQDPGLGLRLIYFSYDVKMKEKGDIPEGYSVSREKKERFSLILESASTNQTSMYLCAGGTGVQETQYFGPGTRLLVL.

This chain connects TRBV27 to TRBJ2-5; 10 nucleotides agree with TRBD1. This CDR3 comprises 15 residues. The ends lost 4 bases at V and 1 base at J; junction bases unmatched: 3. Germline V lookup: CDR1 MNHEY, CDR2 SMNVEV (reference sequence). The CDR3 here is CASSSWTGGQETQYF. The CDR3 nucleotides are TGTGCCAGCAGTTCCTGGACAGGGGGCCAAGAGACCCAGTACTTC.

J is TRBJ2-3 and V is TRBV5-1, with TRBD1 as a possible D gene (6 bases). The germline V gene has CDR1 SGHRS and CDR2 YFSETQ. V shed 4 bases and J shed 0 bases, with 15 bases lying between them. This CDR3 has 16 residues. CDR3 amino acids: CASSLWTETSTDTQYF. CDR3 coding DNA: TGCGCCAGCAGCCTATGGACAGAAACTAGCACAGATACGCAGTATTTT.

This chain joins TRBV6-5 and TRBJ2-7; D not resolved. Trimming took 4 bases from V and 0 from J, leaving 13 bases between them. The CDR3 has 15 amino acids. Germline lookup yields CDR1 MNHEY and CDR2 SVGAGI. The DNA of the CDR3 is TGTGCCAGCAGTTCCGACACCGAGAGCTCCTACGAGCAGTACTTC. This codes for CASSSDTESSYEQYF.

This chain uses TRBV5-1 with TRBJ2-7, with a possible D match to TRBD2 (5 bases). Germline lookup yields CDR1 SGHRS and CDR2 YFSETQ. The V end was cut by 9 bases, the J end by 3 bases, with 16 bases between. The CDR3 has 13 residues. CDR3 nucleotide sequence: TGCGCCACCTCATTGAGCGGATTCTACGAGCAGTACTTC. Translating gives CATSLSGFYEQYF.